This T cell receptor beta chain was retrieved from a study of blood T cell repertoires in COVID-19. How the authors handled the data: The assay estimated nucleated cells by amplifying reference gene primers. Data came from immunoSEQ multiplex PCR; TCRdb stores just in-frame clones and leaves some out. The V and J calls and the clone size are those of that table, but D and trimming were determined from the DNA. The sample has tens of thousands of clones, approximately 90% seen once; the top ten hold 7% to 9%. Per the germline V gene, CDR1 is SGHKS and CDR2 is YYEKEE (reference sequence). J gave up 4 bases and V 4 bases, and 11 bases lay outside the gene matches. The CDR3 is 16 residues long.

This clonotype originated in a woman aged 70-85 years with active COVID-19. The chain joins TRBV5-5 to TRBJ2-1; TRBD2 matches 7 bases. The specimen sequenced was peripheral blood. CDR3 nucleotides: TGTGCCAGCAGCCCCCGGGCGGGAGCGGGATACAATGAGCAGTTCTTC. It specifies CASSPRAGAGYNEQFF.